This T cell receptor (beta chain) was found in a study of OX40 agonist ivuxolimab in advanced cancers. As for the study in general: Prior checkpoint blockade (anti-PD-1, anti-PD-L1 or anti-CTLA-4) was permitted; around 40% had it.

Produced via immunoSEQ multiplex PCR; TCRdb's table is partial and in-frame only. The sample includes around 50,000 clones, around 85% seen only once; the top ten take about a fifth. Germline lookup yields CDR1 SGHVS and CDR2 FQNEAQ. After removal of 3 bases from V and 0 bases from J, the junction contained 5 bases not matched to a gene. This CDR3 spans 17 amino acids. The V call is TRBV7-8, the J call TRBJ2-6; 7 bases line up with TRBD1. The source material was CD4+ or CD8+ T cells sorted from blood, sampled in a trial of the OX40 agonist ivuxolimab. The origin of this receptor is an adult with an advanced solid tumor such as melanoma, head and neck, liver or kidney cancer. The chain's CDR3 is CASSLGTVFSGANVLTF. The CDR3 nucleotides are TGTGCCAGCAGCTTGGGGACAGTATTCTCTGGGGCCAACGTCCTGACTTTC.